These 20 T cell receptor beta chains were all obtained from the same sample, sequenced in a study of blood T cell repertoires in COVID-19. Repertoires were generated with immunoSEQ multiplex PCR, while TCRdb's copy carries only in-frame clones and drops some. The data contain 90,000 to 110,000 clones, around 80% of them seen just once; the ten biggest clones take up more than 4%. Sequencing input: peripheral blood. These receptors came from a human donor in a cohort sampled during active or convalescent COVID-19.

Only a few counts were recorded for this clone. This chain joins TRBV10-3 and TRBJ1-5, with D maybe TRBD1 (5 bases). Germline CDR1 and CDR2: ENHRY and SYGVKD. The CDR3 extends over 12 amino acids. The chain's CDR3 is CATGLGNQPQHF. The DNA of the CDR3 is TGTGCTACGGGACTGGGCAATCAGCCCCAGCATTTT.

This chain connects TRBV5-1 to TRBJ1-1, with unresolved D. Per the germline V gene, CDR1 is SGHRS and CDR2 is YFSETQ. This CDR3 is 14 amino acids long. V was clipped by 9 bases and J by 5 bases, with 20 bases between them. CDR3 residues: CATRARAWDTEAFF. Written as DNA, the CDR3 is TGCGCCACACGCGCGAGGGCTTGGGATACTGAAGCTTTCTTT. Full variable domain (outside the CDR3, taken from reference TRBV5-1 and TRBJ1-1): KAGVTQTPRYLIKTRGQQVTLSCSPISGHRSVSWYQQTPGQGLQFLFEYFSETQRNKGNFPGRFSGRQFSNSRSEMNVSTLELGDSALYLCATRARAWDTEAFFGQGTRLTVV.

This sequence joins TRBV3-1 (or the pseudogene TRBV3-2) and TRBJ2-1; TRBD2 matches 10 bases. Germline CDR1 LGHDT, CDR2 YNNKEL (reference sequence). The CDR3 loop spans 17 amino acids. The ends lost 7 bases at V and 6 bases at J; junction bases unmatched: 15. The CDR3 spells CASNPGGASGRFNEQFF. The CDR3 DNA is TGTGCCAGCAACCCCGGAGGTGCTAGCGGGAGATTCAATGAGCAGTTCTTC.

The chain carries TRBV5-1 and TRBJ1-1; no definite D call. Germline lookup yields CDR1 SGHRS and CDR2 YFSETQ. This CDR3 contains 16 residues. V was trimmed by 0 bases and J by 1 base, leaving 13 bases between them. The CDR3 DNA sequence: TGCGCCAGCAGCTTGGGAGGGCAAGGTAGGAACACTGAAGCTTTCTTT. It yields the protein CASSLGGQGRNTEAFF.

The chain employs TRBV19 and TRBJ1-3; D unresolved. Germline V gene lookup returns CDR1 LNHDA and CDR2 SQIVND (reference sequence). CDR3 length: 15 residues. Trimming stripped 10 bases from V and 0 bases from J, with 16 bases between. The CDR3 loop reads CATGSQAISGNTIYF. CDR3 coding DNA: TGTGCCACCGGATCTCAGGCCATCTCTGGAAACACCATATATTTT.

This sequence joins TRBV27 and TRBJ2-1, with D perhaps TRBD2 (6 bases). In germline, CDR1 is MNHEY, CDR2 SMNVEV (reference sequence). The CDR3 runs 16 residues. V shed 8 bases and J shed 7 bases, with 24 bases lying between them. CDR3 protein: CASFWRGIRSFNEQFF. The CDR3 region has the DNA TGTGCCAGCTTTTGGCGGGGTATAAGGTCCTTTAATGAGCAGTTCTTC.

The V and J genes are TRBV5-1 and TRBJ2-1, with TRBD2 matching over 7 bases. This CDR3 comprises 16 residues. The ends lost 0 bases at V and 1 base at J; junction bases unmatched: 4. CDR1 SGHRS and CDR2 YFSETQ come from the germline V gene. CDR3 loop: CASSLVAGASYNEQFF. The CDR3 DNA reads TGCGCCAGCAGCTTGGTGGCGGGAGCGTCCTACAATGAGCAGTTCTTC.

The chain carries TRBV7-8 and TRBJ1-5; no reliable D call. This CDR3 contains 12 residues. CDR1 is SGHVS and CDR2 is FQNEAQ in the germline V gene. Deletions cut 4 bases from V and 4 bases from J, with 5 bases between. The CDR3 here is CASSSYNQPQHF. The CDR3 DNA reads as TGTGCCAGCAGCTCCTATAATCAGCCCCAGCATTTT.

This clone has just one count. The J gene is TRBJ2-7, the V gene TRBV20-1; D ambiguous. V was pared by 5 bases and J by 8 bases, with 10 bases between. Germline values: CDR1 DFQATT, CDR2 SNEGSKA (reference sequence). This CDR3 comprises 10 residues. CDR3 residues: CSAGPSKQYF. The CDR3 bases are TGCAGTGCTGGGCCCTCAAAGCAGTACTTC.

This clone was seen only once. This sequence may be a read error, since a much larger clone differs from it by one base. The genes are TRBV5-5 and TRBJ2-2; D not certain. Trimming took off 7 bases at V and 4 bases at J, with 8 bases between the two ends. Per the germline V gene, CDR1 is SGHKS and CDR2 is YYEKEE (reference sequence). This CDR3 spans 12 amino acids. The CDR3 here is CASQLSTGELFF. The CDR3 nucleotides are TGTGCCAGCCAACTGTCCACCGGGGAGCTGTTTTTT.

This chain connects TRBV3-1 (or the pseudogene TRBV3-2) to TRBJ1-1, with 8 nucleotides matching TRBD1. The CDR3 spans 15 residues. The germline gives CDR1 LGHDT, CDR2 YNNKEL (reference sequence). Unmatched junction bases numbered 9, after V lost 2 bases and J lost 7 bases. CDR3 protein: CASSQIGQGSFEAFF. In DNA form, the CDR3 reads TGTGCCAGCAGCCAAATAGGACAGGGTAGTTTTGAAGCTTTCTTT.

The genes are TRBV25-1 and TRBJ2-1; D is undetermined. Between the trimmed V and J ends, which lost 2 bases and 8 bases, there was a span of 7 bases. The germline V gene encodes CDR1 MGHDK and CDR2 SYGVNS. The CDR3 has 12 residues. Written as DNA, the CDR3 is TGTGCCAGCAGTGAAAACTGGTATGAGCAGTTCTTC. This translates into CASSENWYEQFF.

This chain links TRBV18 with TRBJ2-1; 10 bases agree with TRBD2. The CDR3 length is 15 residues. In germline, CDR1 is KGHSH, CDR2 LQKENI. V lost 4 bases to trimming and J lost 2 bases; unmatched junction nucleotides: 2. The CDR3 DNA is TGTGCCAGCTCACTGGGACTAGCGCCCTACAATGAGCAGTTCTTC. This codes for CASSLGLAPYNEQFF.

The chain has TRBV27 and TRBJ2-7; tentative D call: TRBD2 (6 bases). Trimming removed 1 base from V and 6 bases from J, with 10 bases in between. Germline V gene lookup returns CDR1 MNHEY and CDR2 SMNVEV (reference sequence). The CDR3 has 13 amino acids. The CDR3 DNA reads TGTGCCAGCAGTTTATGGGACTCGGGCGAGCAGTACTTC. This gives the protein CASSLWDSGEQYF.

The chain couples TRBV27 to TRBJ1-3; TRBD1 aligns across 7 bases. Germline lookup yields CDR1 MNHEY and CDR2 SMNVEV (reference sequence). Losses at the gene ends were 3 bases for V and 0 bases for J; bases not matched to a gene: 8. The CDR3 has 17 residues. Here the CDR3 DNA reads TGTGCCAGCAGTTTCCCGGGACAGAAAATCTCTGGAAACACCATATATTTT. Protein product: CASSFPGQKISGNTIYF.

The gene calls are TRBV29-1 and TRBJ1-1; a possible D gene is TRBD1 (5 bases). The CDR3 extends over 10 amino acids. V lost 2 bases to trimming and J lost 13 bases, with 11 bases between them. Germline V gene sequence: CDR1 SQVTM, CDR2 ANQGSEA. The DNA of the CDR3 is TGCAGCGTTGAAAGGGGTATAATTTTCTTT. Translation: CSVERGIIFF.

The CDR3 DNA sequence: TGTGCCTGGAGTGTTTTGTGGGGGCAGGGCACTGAAGCTTTCTTT. Residues: CAWSVLWGQGTEAFF. The V and J genes are TRBV30 and TRBJ1-1, with TRBD1 as a possible D gene (6 bases). The V gene's germline CDR1 is GTSNPN and CDR2 SVGIG (reference sequence). With 0 bases removed from V and 4 bases from J, the gap between germline ends came to 15 bases. The CDR3 covers 15 residues.

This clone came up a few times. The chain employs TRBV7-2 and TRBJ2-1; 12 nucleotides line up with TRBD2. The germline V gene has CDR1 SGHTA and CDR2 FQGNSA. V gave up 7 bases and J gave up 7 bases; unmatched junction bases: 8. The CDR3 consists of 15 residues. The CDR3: CASTSSGGAFNEQFF. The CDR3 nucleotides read TGTGCCAGCACCTCTAGCGGGGGGGCTTTTAATGAGCAGTTCTTC.

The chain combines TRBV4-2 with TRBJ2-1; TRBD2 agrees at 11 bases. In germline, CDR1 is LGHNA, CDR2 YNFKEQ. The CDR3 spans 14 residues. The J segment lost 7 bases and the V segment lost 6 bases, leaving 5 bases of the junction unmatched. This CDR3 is CASSQTSGANEQFF. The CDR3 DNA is TGTGCCAGCAGTCAGACTAGCGGGGCTAATGAGCAGTTCTTC.

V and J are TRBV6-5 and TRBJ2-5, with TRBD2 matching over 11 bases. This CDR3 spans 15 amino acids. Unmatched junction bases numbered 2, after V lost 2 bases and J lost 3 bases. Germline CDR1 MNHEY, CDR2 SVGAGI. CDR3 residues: CASSYMTSGKETQYF. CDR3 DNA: TGTGCCAGCAGTTACATGACTAGCGGGAAAGAGACCCAGTACTTC.